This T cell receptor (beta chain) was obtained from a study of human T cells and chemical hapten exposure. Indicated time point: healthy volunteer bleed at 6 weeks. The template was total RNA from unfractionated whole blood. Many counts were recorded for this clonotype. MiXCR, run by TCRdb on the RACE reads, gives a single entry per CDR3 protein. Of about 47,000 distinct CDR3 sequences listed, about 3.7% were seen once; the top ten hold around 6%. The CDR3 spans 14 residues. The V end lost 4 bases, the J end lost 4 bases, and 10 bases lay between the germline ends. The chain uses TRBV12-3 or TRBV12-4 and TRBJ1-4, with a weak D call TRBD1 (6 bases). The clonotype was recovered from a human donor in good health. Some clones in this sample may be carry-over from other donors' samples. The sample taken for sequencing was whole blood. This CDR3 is CASSSQGRNEKLFF. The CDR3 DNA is TGTGCCAGCAGTTCACAGGGCCGTAATGAAAAACTGTTTTTT.